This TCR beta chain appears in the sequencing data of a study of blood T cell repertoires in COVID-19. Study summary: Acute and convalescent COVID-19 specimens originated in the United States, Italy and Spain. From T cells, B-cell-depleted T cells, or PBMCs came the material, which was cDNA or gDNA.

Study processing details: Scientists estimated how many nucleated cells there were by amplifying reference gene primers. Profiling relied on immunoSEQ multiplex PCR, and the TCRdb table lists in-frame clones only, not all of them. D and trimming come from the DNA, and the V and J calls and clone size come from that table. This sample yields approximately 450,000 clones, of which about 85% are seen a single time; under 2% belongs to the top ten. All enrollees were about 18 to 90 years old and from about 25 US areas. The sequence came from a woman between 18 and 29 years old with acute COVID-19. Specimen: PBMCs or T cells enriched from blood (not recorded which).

The CDR3 nucleotides read TGTGCCAGCAGGGACAGTCCGGGGGCCAACGTCCTGACTTTC. Its protein product is CASRDSPGANVLTF. The chain employs TRBV28 and TRBJ2-6; D may be TRBD1 (6 bases). The germline V gene encodes CDR1 MDHEN and CDR2 SYDVKM. V was trimmed by 6 bases and J by 4 bases, leaving 10 bases between them. The CDR3 contains 14 residues.